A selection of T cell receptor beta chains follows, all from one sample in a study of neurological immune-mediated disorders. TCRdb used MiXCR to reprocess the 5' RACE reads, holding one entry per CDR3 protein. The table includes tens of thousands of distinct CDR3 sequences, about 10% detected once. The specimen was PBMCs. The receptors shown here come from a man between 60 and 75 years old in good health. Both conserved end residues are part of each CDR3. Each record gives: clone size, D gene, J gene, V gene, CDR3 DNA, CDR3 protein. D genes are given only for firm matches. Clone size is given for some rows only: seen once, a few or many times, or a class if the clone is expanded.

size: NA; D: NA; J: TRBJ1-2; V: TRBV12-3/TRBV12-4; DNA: TGTGCCAGCAGACAAAGGGAAATGGGGGGCTACACCTTC; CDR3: CASRQREMGGYTF
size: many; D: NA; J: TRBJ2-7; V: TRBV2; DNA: TGTGCCAGCCTCGCCTCCCAAAGCTCCTACGAGCAGTACTTC; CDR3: CASLASQSSYEQYF
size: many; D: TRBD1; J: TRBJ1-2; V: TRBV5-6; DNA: TGTGCCAGCAGCAATCAACAGGGGCCATATGGCTACACCTTC; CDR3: CASSNQQGPYGYTF
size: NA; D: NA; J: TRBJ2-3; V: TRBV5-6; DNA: TGTGCCAGCAGCACCGGGCCTCCCGGGCGGGGCACGGATACGCAGTATTTT; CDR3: CASSTGPPGRGTDTQYF
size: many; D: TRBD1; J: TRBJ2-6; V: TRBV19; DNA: TGTGCCACTCGGACAGGTCCTGGGGCCAACGTCCTGACTTTC; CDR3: CATRTGPGANVLTF
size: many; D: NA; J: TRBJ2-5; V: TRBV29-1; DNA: TGCAGCGCCTCCGCTGGGGGTACCCAGTACTTC; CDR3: CSASAGGTQYF
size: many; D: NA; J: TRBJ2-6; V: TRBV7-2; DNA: TGTGCCAGCAGCTTAGTTGGGGGAGGGGGCGCGGGGGCCAACGTCCTGACTTTC; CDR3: CASSLVGGGGAGANVLTF
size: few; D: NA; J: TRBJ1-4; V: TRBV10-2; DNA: TGCGCCAGCTTCGATCCGTCCGGAGGGGAAGGTGAAAAACTGTTTTTT; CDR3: CASFDPSGGEGEKLFF
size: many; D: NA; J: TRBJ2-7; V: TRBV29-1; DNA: TGCAGCGTCCTGTACTCATCCCCCGAGCAGTACTTC; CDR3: CSVLYSSPEQYF
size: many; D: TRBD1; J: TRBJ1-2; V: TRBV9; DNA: TGTGCCAGCAGCCTTCTGCAGGGGGGCGCTTTTGGGGGCTATGGCTACACCTTC; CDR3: CASSLLQGGAFGGYGYTF
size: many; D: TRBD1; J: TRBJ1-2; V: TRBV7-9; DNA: TGTGCCAGCAGCCCGGGACAGGCGGCTAACTATGGCTACACCTTC; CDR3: CASSPGQAANYGYTF
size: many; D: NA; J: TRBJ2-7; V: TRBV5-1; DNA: TGCGCCAGCAGCTTGACGGCAGGGACGGACGAGCAGTACTTC; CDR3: CASSLTAGTDEQYF
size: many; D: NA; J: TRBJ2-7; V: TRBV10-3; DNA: TGTGCCATCAGTGAGTCAACTAGCGAGCAGTACTTC; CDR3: CAISESTSEQYF
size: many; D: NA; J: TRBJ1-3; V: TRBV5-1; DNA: TGCGCCAGCAGCTTTCAGGGGAGCTCTGGAAACACCATATATTTT; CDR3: CASSFQGSSGNTIYF
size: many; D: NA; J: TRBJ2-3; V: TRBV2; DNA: TGTGCCAGCGCAAAAGGTCAGGCCTCGGGGAAGATAGATACGCAGTATTTT; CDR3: CASAKGQASGKIDTQYF
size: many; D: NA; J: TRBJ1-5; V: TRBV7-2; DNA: TGTGCCAGCAGCTTAGCCGTGGCCATGAGCAATCAGCCCCAGCATTTT; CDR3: CASSLAVAMSNQPQHF
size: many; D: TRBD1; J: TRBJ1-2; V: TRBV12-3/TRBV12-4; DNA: TGTGCCAGCAGTTTAATCCCGGACAGGCCCACCAATGGCTACACCTTC; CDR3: CASSLIPDRPTNGYTF
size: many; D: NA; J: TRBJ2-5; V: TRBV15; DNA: TGTGCCACCCAAGGGGGGGAGACCCAGTACTTC; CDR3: CATQGGETQYF
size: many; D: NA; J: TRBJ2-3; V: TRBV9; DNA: TGTGCCAGCAGGGGTCCACAGCCGGGAGATACGCAGTATTTT; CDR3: CASRGPQPGDTQYF
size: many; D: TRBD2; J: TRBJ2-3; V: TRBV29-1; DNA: TGCAGCGTTGAGCGGGGGGTAGGGGCAGATACGCAGTATTTT; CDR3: CSVERGVGADTQYF
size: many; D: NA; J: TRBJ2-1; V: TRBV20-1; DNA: TGCAGTGCTAGGGACTCACGCTCCTACAATGAGCAGTTCTTC; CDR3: CSARDSRSYNEQFF
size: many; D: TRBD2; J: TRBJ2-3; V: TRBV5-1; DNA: TGCGCCACCTCACCACTAGCTAGCGGGGGGAATACGCAGTATTTT; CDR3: CATSPLASGGNTQYF
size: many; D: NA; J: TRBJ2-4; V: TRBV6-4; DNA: TGTGCCAGCAGTGAGAGCAAGGACATTCAGTACTTC; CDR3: CASSESKDIQYF
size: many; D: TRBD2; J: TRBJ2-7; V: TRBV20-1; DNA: TGCAGTGCTCAGCGGGGCCAAACCTACGAGCAGTACTTC; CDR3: CSAQRGQTYEQYF
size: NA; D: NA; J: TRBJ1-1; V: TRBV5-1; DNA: TGCGCCAGCTTGGAGGTATCGAGGGACACTGAAGCTTTCTTT; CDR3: CASLEVSRDTEAFF
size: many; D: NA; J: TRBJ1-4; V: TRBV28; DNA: TGTGCCAGCAGTTTAGGGACGGCCCAGAGAAAACTGTTTTTT; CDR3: CASSLGTAQRKLFF
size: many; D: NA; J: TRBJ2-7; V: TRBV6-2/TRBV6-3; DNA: TGTGCCAGCACTATAACACCGGCTTCAGCGGACAACTCCTACGAGCAGTACTTC; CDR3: CASTITPASADNSYEQYF
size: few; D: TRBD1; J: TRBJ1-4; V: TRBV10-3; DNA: TGTGCCACGGGACAGGGAAGGGAAAAACTGTTTTTT; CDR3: CATGQGREKLFF
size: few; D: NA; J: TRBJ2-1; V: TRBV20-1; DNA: TGCAGTGAGAGTCCGCGGTGGGATGAGCAGTTCTTC; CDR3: CSESPRWDEQFF
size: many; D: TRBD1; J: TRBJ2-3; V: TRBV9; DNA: TGTGCCAGCAGCTGGACAGGGGACACGACAGATACGCAGTATTTT; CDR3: CASSWTGDTTDTQYF
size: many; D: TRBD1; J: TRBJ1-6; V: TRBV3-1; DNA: TGTGCCAGCAGCCAACCGAGGACAGGGGTCTCACCCCTCCACTTT; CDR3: CASSQPRTGVSPLHF
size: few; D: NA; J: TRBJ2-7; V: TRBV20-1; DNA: TGCAGCCGGGGGACCTCCTACGAGCAGTACTTC; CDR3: CSRGTSYEQYF
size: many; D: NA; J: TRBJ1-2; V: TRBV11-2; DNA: TGTGCCAGCAGCTTAGGGTTAGCTAACTATGGCTACACCTTC; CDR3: CASSLGLANYGYTF
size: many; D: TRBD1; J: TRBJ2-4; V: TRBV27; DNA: TGTGCCAGCAGTTCAGGGGGTCGAAACATTCAGTACTTC; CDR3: CASSSGGRNIQYF
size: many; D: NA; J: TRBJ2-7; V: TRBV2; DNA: TGTGCCAGCAGTGATCGGGTACAGGGCACCGAGCAGTACTTC; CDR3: CASSDRVQGTEQYF
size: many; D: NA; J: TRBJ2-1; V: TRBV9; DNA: TGTGCCAGCAGCGGGGATCAGGGAAGGGGCTCCTACAATGAGCAGTTCTTC; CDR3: CASSGDQGRGSYNEQFF
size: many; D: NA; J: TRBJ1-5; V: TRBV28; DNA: TGTGCCAGCAGTTTAATTAGTGGGAGCAATCAGCCCCAGCATTTT; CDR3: CASSLISGSNQPQHF
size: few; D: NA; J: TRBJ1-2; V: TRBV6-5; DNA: TGTGCCAGCTGCAGGGCAGCTAACTATGGCTACACCTTC; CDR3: CASCRAANYGYTF
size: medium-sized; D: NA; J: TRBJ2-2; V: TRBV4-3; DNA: TGCGCCAGCAGCCCCGGGACGGAAAGGCGGGAGCTGTTTTTT; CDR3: CASSPGTERRELFF
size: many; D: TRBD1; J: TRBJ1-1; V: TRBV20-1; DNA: TGCAGTGCCACGAGGGAGGGGGCATCGGCTTTCTTT; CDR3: CSATREGASAFF
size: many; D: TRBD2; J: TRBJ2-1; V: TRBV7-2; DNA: TGTGCCAGCAGCTTCAGTCCCGGGACTAGCGGGGGGGCCATGTTCTTC; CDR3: CASSFSPGTSGGAMFF
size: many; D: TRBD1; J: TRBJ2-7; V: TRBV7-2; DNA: TGTGCCAGCAGCTTAGCCGGGACAGGGTACTACGAGCAGTACTTC; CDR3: CASSLAGTGYYEQYF
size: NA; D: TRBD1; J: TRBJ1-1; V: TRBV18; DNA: TGTGCCAGCTCTCCCGGACAGGGGGCGACGAACACTGAAACTTTCTTT; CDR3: CASSPGQGATNTETFF
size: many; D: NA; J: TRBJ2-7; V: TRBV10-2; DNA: TGCGCCAGCAGATTAGACAGAACCTACGAGCAGTACTTC; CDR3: CASRLDRTYEQYF
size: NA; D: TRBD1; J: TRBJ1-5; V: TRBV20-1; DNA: TGCAGTGCTAGGACAGGGGGCGGCAATCAGCCCCAGCATTTT; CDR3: CSARTGGGNQPQHF
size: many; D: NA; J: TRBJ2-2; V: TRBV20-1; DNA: TGCAGTGCTAGAGATCTGGAGGGGGGGACCGGGGAGCTGTTTTTT; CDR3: CSARDLEGGTGELFF
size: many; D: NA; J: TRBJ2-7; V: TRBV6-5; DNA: TGTGCCAGCAGTTACGGCCGGGGGTCGGGTAGGAACGAGCAGTACTTC; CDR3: CASSYGRGSGRNEQYF
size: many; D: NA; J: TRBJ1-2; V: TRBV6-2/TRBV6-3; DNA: TGTGCCAGCAGTTCGACGGTCTATGGCTACACCTTC; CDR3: CASSSTVYGYTF
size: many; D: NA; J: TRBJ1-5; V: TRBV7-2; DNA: TGTGCCAGCAGCTTAGGCGGACAGTGGAATCAGCCCCAGCATTTT; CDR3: CASSLGGQWNQPQHF
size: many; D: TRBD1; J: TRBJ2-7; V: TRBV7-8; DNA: TGTGCCAGCAGCCCACCGGGACAGGGGGCCCACGAGCAGTACTTC; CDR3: CASSPPGQGAHEQYF
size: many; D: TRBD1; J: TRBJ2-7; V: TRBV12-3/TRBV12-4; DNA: TGTGCCAGCAGCAAGGACAGGGATGCCTACGAGCAGTACTTC; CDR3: CASSKDRDAYEQYF
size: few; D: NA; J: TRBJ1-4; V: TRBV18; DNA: TGTGCCAGCTCACGGGGGAACCTCAATGAAAAACTGTTTTTT; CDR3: CASSRGNLNEKLFF